This T cell receptor (beta chain) was sequenced during a study of OX40 agonist ivuxolimab in advanced cancers. Turning to the study itself: Patients were treated with intravenous ivuxolimab, dosed at 0.01 to 10 mg/kg and infused every 2 weeks. Broader study findings: CD8+ T cells were the subset that, on average, had more expanded clones than CD4+. The work left the antigen specificity of expanded peripheral T cells undetermined.

Trimming removed 8 bases from V and 0 bases from J; junction bases left unmatched: 7. Germline CDR1 SQVTM, CDR2 ANQGSEA. There are 15 residues in the CDR3. Clones were sequenced by immunoSEQ multiplex PCR, and TCRdb holds only the in-frame ones, with some missing. This table has roughly 75,000 clones, about 86% appearing once. This clone was counted once. The antigen is not known. The source is an adult with an advanced solid tumor such as melanoma, head and neck, liver or kidney cancer. This material consisted of CD4+ or CD8+ T cells sorted from blood, taken in a trial of the OX40 agonist ivuxolimab. The chain carries TRBV29-1 and TRBJ2-2, with 9 bases matching TRBD2. CDR3 residues: CSSSGADSNTGELFF. The CDR3 bases are TGCAGCTCTAGCGGGGCCGATTCGAACACCGGGGAGCTGTTTTTT.